Described below is a single T cell receptor (beta chain) sequence and its context. These data originate in a study of blood T cell repertoires in COVID-19. Generated by immunoSEQ multiplex PCR, the TCRdb table keeps only in-frame clones and is missing some. The repertoire holds some 150,000 clones, with 70% to 90% as singletons. Germline values: CDR1 SGHAT, CDR2 FQNNGV. Deletions cut 5 bases from V and 5 bases from J, with 15 bases between. The CDR3 spans 14 residues. Sequencing used peripheral blood. This TCR derives from a woman aged 55-69 years with acute or convalescent COVID-19. V gene TRBV11-2 combines with J gene TRBJ2-5; possibly TRBD1 for D (6 bases). The CDR3 sequence is CASSLRGSGETQYF. CDR3 bases: TGTGCCAGCAGCCTCAGGGGATCGGGGGAGACCCAGTACTTC. The full variable domain, its missing parts supplied by reference TRBV11-2 and TRBJ2-5, is EAGVAQSPRYKIIEKRQSVAFWCNPISGHATLYWYQQILGQGPKLLIQFQNNGVVDDSQLPKDRFSAERLKGVDSTLKIQPAKLEDSAVYLCASSLRGSGETQYFGPGTRLLVL.